The clone carrying this T cell receptor (beta chain) was seen many times. The antigen is undetermined. This record belongs to a study of T-cell reconstitution after alpha-beta-depleted transplantation in children. General study results and limits: Newly produced T cells mostly provided counts and TCRbeta diversity after one year, as hyperexpanded clones declined. Approximately two months post-transplant, alpha-beta T cells reportedly originated from several hundred expanded graft clones.

The CDR3 length is 18 residues. Trimming pared 3 bases from V and 2 bases from J, leaving 20 bases between. CDR1 and CDR2 from the germline V gene are LNHDA and SQIVND (reference sequence). TCRbeta library construction was performed incorporating unique molecular identifiers. TCRdb analysed the PCR reads with MiXCR anew, one entry per CDR3 protein. The sample carries about 260,000 distinct CDR3 sequences, under 9.5% recorded once. The rearrangement uses TRBV19 and TRBJ2-1, with D perhaps matching TRBD1 (6 bases). This TCR came from a male patient under 18 who had a stem cell transplant for acute lymphoblastic leukemia, so the T cells may come from the graft donor. Source: PBMCs, mostly from graft donor cells, taken 180 days after TCRalphabeta/CD19-depleted stem cell transplant. The CDR3 DNA is TGTGCCAGTAGTATCACAGGGTTTGGGTTGGGTACCTACAATGAGCAGTTCTTC. It specifies CASSITGFGLGTYNEQFF. The variable domain in full, completed from reference TRBV19 and TRBJ2-1, reads DGGITQSPKYLFRKEGQNVTLSCEQNLNHDAMYWYRQDPGQGLRLIYYSQIVNDFQKGDIAEGYSVSREKKESFPLTVTSAQKNPTAFYLCASSITGFGLGTYNEQFFGPGTRLTVL.